This TCR beta chain stems from a study of shared clonotypes between healthy human individuals. Using immunoSEQ multiplex PCR, the repertoire was profiled, and TCRdb retains in-frame clones only, with some absent. The top ten clones hold about half of a sample with approximately 82,000 clones, about 61% of them seen once. The CDR3 extends over 13 amino acids. From germline, CDR1 is SGHTA and CDR2 FQGNSA. Between the trimmed V and J ends, which lost 5 bases and 7 bases, there was a span of 12 bases. The sample was memory CD8+ T cells sorted from blood. Subset described: CD45RO+ cells pooled with CCR7-negative TemRA cells. This receptor was taken from a man in his thirties or forties in good health. This chain connects TRBV7-2 to TRBJ1-5; D ambiguous. In nucleotides, the CDR3 is TGTGCCAGCAGCATGTATGCACCCCAGCCCCAGCATTTT. Translated: CASSMYAPQPQHF.